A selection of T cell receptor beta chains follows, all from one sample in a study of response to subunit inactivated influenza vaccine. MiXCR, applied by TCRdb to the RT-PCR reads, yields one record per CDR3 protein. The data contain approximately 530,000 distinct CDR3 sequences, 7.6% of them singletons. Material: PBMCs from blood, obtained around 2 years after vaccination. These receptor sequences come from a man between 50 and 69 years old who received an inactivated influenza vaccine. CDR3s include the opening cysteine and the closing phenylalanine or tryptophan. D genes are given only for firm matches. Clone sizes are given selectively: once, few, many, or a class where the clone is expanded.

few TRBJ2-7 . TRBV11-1 TGTGCCAGCAGCTGGCAGGGCCCTGGATACGAGCAGTACTTC CASSWQGPGYEQYF
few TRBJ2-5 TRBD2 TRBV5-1 TGCGCCAGCAGCTTGGCTCTAGCGGGGTACCAAGAGACCCAGTACTTC CASSLALAGYQETQYF
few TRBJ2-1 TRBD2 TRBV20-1 TGCAGTGCTAGATACGTAGCGGGGAGCTCCTACAATGAGCAGTTCTTC CSARYVAGSSYNEQFF
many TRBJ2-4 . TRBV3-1 TGTGCCAGCAGCCAGCGGTCTTCGGGCATTCAGTACTTC CASSQRSSGIQYF
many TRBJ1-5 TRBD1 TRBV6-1 TGTGCCAGCGGAAACAGGGGGCTCAATCAGCCCCAGCATTTT CASGNRGLNQPQHF
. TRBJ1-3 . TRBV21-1 TGTGCCAGCAGCACGACGACTGGAAACACCATATATTTT CASSTTTGNTIYF
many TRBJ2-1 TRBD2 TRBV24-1 TGTGCCACCAGTGATTTTAGCGGGGCGAGCTCCTACAATGAGCAGTTCTTC CATSDFSGASSYNEQFF
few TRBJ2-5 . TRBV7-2 TGTGCCAGCAGCTTAGCTCTGAGACAAGAGACCCAGTACTTC CASSLALRQETQYF
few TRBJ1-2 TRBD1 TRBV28 TGTGCCAGCAGGGCGACAGGGGGAGCTAACTATGGCTACACCTTC CASRATGGANYGYTF
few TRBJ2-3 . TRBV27 TGTGCCAGCAGTTCCCACAGGGAACCGATCTCCACAGATACGCAGTATTTT CASSSHREPISTDTQYF
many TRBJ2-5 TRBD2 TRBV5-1 TGCGCCAGCAGCTGGAGACTAGCGGGAGAGACCCAGTACTTC CASSWRLAGETQYF
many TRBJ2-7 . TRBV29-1 TGCAGCGTTGTGACGATGGCCTACGAGCAGTACTTC CSVVTMAYEQYF
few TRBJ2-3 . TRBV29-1 TGCAGCGCCAATTTGGGAAGCGCAGATACGCAGTATTTT CSANLGSADTQYF
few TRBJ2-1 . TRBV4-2 TGTGCCAGCAGCCAAAAAACTGGCAATGAGCAGTTCTTC CASSQKTGNEQFF
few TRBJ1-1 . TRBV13 TGTGCCAGCAGCTTACGAGACGGTCGAACTGAAGCTTTCTTT CASSLRDGRTEAFF
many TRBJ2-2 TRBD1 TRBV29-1 TGCAGCGTTGACGGGGACAGGGGGGGGACCGGGGAGCTGTTTTTT CSVDGDRGGTGELFF
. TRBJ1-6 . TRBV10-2 TGCGCCAGCAGTGAGCAGGTTAATTCACCCCTCCACTTT CASSEQVNSPLHF
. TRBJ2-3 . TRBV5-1 TGCGCCAGCAGCCCTCCGCGAACTGGGAGCACAGATACGCAGTATTTT CASSPPRTGSTDTQYF
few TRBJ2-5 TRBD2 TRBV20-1 TGCAGTGCTAGAGATCTGGGGGGAGGGTACCAAGAGACCCAGTACTTC CSARDLGGGYQETQYF
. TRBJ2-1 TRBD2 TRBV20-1 TGCAGTGCACCCCAGTGGGGTGGCGGGGGGAACAATGAGCAGTTCTTC CSAPQWGGGGNNEQFF
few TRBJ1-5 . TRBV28 TGTGCCAGCAGCCCGGGGACCTTCGGCAGCAATCAGCCCCAGCATTTT CASSPGTFGSNQPQHF
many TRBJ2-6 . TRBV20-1 TGCAGTGCCGTGGACCCCGGGACACGAAGCTCTGGGGCCAACGTCCTGACTTTC CSAVDPGTRSSGANVLTF
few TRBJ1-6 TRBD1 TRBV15 TGTGCCACCCGGGACAGGGGTCGCAATTCACCCCTCCACTTT CATRDRGRNSPLHF
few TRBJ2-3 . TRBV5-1 TGCGCCAGCAGCTCGGGACACGGGGATAGCACAGATACGCAGTATTTT CASSSGHGDSTDTQYF